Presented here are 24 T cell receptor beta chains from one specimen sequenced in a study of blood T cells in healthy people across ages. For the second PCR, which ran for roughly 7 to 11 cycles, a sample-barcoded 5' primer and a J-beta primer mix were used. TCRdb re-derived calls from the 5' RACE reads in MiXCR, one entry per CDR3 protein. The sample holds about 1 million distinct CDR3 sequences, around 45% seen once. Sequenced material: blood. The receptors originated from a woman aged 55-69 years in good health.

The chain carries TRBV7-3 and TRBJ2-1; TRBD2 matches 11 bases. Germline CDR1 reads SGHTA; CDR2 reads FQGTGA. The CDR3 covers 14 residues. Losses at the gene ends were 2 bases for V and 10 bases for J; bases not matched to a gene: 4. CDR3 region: CASSLPLAGAEQFF. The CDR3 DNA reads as TGTGCCAGCAGCTTACCACTAGCGGGAGCCGAGCAGTTCTTC.

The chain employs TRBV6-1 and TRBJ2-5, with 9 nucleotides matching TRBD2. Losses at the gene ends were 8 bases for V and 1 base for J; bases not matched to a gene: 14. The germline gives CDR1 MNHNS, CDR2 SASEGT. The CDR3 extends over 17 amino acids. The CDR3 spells CASGGASGIFLQETQYF. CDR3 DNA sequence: TGTGCCAGCGGAGGGGCTAGCGGGATTTTTCTCCAAGAGACCCAGTACTTC.

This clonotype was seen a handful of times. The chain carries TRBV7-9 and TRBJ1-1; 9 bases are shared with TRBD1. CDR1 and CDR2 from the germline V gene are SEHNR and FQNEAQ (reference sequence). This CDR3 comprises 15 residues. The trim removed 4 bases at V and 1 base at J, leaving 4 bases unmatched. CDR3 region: CASSSMTGGNTEAFF. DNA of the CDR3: TGTGCCAGCAGCTCGATGACAGGGGGGAACACTGAAGCTTTCTTT. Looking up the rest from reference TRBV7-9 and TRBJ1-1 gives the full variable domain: DTGVSQNPRHKITKRGQNVTFRCDPISEHNRLYWYRQTLGQGPEFLTYFQNEAQLEKSRLLSDRFSAERPKGSFSTLEIQRTEQGDSAMYLCASSSMTGGNTEAFFGQGTRLTVV.

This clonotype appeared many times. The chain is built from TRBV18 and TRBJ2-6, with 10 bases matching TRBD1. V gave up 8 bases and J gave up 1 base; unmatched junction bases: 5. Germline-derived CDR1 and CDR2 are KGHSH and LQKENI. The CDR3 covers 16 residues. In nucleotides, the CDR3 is TGTGCCAGCGCCCGGACAGGGGGGTCTGGGGCCAACGTCCTGACTTTC. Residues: CASARTGGSGANVLTF.

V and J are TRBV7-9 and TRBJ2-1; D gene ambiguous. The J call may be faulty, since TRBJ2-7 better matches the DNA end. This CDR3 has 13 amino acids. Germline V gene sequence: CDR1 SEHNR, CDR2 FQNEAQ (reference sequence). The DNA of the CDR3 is TGTGCCAGCAGCTTAACCGCCGTGGTTGAGCAGTACTTC. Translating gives CASSLTAVVEQYF.

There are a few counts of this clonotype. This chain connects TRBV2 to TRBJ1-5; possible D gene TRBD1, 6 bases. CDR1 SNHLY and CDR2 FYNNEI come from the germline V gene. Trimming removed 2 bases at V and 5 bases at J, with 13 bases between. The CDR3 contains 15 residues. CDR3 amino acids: CASSETGAGYQPQHF. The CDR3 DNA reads TGTGCCAGCAGTGAAACGGGGGCCGGATATCAGCCCCAGCATTTT.

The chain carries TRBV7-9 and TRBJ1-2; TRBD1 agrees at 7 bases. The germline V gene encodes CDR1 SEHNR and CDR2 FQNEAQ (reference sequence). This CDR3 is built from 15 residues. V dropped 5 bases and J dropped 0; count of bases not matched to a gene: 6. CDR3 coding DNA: TGTGCCAGCAGCCCGGGGACAGCCGCTAACTATGGCTACACCTTC. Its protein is CASSPGTAANYGYTF.

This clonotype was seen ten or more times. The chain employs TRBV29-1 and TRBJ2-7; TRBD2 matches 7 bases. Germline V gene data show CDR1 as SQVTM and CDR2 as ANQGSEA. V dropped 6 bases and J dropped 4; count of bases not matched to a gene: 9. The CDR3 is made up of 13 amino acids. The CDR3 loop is CSVRGGRKYEQYF. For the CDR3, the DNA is TGCAGCGTCCGCGGGGGAAGAAAATACGAGCAGTACTTC.

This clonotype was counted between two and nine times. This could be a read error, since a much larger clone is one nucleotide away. The CDR3 loop is CVSSYSGRNNQPQHF. The CDR3 DNA sequence: TGTGTCAGCAGTTACTCGGGACGAAACAATCAGCCCCAGCATTTT. The chain carries TRBV6-2 or TRBV6-3 and TRBJ1-5, with D possibly being TRBD1 (5 bases). The germline V gene has CDR1 MNHEY and CDR2 SVGEGT. This CDR3 spans 15 amino acids.

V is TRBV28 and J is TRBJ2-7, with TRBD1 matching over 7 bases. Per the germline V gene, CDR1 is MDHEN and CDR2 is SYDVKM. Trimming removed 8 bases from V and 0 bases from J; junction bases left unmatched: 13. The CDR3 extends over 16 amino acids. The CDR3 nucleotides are TGTGCCAGCGGAACAGGGGCCGCAGAGAGCTCCTACGAGCAGTACTTC. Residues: CASGTGAAESSYEQYF.

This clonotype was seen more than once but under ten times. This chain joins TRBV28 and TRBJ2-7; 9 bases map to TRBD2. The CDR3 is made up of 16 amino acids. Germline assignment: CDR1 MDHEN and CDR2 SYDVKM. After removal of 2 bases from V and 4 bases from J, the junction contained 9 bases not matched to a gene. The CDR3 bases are TGTGCCAGCAGTTTAGCCCCTAGCGGGGTCCGGTACGAGCAGTACTTC. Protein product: CASSLAPSGVRYEQYF.

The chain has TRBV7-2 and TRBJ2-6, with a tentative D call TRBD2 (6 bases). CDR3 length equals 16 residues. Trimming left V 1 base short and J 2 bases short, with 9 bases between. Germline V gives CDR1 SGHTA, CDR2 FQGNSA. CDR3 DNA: TGTGCCAGCAGCTTAGAGGGACTGGCTGGGGCCAACGTCCTGACTTTC. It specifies CASSLEGLAGANVLTF.

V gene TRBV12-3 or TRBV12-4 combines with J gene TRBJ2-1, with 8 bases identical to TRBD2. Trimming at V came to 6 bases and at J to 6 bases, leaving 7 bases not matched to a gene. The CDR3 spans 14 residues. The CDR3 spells CASRPGTSFNEQFF. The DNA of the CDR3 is TGTGCCAGCAGACCAGGGACTAGTTTCAATGAGCAGTTCTTC.

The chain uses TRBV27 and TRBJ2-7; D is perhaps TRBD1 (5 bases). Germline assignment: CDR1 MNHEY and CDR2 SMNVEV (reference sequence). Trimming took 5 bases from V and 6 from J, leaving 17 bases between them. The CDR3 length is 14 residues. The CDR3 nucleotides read TGTGCCAGCAGTCCCGGAACAGGTGGTGCCGAGCAGTACTTC. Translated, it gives CASSPGTGGAEQYF.

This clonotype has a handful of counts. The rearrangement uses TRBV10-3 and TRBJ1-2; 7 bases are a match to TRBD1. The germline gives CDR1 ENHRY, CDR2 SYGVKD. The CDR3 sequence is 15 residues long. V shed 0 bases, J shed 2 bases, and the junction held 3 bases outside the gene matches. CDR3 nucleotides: TGTGCCATCAGTGAGTCGGAACAGGGGAACTATGGCTACACCTTC. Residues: CAISESEQGNYGYTF.

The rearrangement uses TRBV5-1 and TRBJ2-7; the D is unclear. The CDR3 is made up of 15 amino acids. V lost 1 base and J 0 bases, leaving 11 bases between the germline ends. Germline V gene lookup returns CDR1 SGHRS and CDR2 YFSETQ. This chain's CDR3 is CASSLKQLPSYEQYF. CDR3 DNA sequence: TGCGCCAGCAGCTTGAAACAGCTACCCTCCTACGAGCAGTACTTC. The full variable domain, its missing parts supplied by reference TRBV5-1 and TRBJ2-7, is KAGVTQTPRYLIKTRGQQVTLSCSPISGHRSVSWYQQTPGQGLQFLFEYFSETQRNKGNFPGRFSGRQFSNSRSEMNVSTLELGDSALYLCASSLKQLPSYEQYFGPGTRLTVT.

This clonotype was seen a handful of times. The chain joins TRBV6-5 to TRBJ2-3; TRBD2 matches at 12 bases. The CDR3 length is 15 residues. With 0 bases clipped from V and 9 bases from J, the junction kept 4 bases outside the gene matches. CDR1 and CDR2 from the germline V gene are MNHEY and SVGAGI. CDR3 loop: CASSYSRLAGGTQYF. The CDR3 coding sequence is TGTGCCAGCAGTTACTCGCGCCTAGCGGGAGGGACGCAGTATTTT.

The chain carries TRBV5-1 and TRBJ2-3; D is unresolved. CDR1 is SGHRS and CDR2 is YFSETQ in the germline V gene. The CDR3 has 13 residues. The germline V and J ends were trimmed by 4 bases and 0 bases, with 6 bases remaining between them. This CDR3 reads CASSNPSTDTQYF. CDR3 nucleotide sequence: TGCGCCAGCAGCAATCCTAGCACAGATACGCAGTATTTT.

In DNA form, the CDR3 reads TGTGCCAGCAGTTGCCAGGGGCTAGGGAAGAGCGATGAGCAGTTCTTC. Translated, it gives CASSCQGLGKSDEQFF. V gene TRBV6-5 combines with J gene TRBJ2-1; possible D gene TRBD1, 6 bases. V lost 4 bases, J lost 8 bases, and 21 bases lay in between. Germline assignment: CDR1 MNHEY and CDR2 SVGAGI. CDR3 length equals 16 residues.

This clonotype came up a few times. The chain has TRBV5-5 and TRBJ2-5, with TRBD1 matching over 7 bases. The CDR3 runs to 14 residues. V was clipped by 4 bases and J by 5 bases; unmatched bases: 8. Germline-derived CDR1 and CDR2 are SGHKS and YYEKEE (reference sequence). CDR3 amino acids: CASSRQGNGETQYF. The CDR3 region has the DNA TGTGCCAGCAGCCGACAGGGTAATGGGGAGACCCAGTACTTC. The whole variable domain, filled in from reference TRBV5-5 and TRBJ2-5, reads DAGVTQSPTHLIKTRGQQVTLRCSPISGHKSVSWYQQVLGQGPQFIFQYYEKEERGRGNFPDRFSARQFPNYSSELNVNALLLGDSALYLCASSRQGNGETQYFGPGTRLLVL.

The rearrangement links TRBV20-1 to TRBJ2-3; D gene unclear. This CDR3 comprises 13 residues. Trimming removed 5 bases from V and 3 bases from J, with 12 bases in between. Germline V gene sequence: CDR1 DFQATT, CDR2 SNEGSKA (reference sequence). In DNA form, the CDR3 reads TGCAGTGCTGATAATATGTCGACAGATACGCAGTATTTT. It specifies CSADNMSTDTQYF.

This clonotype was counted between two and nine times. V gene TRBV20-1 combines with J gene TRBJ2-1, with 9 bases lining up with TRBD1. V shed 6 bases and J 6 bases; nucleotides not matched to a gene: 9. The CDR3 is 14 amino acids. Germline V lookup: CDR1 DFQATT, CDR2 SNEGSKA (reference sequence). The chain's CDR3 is CSAPQGQGRNEQFF. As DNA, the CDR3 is TGCAGTGCCCCCCAGGGACAGGGACGCAATGAGCAGTTCTTC.

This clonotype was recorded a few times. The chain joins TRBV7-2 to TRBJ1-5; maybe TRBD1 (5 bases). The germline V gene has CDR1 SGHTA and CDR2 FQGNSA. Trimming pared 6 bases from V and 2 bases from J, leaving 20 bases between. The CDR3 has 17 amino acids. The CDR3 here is CASSALDEGFGNQPQHF. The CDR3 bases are TGTGCCAGCAGTGCCCTTGATGAGGGGTTTGGCAATCAGCCCCAGCATTTT.

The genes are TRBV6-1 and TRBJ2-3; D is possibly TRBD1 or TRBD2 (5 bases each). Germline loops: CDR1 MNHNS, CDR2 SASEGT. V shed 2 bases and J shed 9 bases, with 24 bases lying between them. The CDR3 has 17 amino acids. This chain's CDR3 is CASSEIRGTQKWETQYF. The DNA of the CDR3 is TGTGCCAGCAGTGAAATTAGGGGAACTCAGAAGTGGGAGACGCAGTATTTT.